The 13 T cell receptor beta chains below all came from one sample that was sequenced in a study of breast tumors, draining lymph nodes, adjacent tissues. MiXCR was run by TCRdb on the multiplex PCR reads, yielding one entry per CDR3 protein. The table lists roughly 11,000 distinct CDR3 sequences, around 36% of them singletons. Sequenced input: breast tumor tissue. All receptors come from a female donor with breast cancer. Some clones in this sample may be carry-over from other donors' samples.

This clonotype was recorded many times. J is TRBJ1-2 and V is TRBV6-5; D is uncertain. V was cut by 2 bases and J by 7 bases, with 5 bases left in between. The CDR3 is 11 residues long. Germline V lookup: CDR1 MNHEY, CDR2 SVGAGI. CDR3 bases: TGTGCCAGCAGTTACGCCGGTGGCTACACCTTC. Residues: CASSYAGGYTF.

This clonotype has only a few counts. The CDR3 DNA sequence: TGTGCCAGCAGCGGGACTAGCGGGGGGGGCGAGACCCAGTACTTC. This sequence encodes CASSGTSGGGETQYF. This chain joins TRBV7-9 and TRBJ2-5; TRBD2 agrees at 16 bases. In germline, CDR1 is SEHNR, CDR2 FQNEAQ (reference sequence). V was clipped by 5 bases and J by 5 bases; unmatched bases: 2. The CDR3 spans 15 residues.

This sequence joins TRBV4-1 and TRBJ1-6; D is perhaps TRBD1 (6 bases). Trimming stripped 0 bases from V and 7 bases from J, with 13 bases between. Germline CDR1 is MGHRA and CDR2 is YSYEKL. This CDR3 is 16 amino acids long. The CDR3 coding sequence is TGCGCCAGCAGCCAAGAAGACGGGACACGAAATTCACCCCTCCACTTT. It translates to CASSQEDGTRNSPLHF.

The CDR3 sequence is CASSGTSGGVNEQFF. The CDR3 bases are TGTGCCAGCAGCGGGACTAGCGGGGGGGTCAATGAGCAGTTCTTC. The chain is built from TRBV7-8 and TRBJ2-1, with 16 bases identical to TRBD2. The V and J ends lost 5 bases and 6 bases, in that order; junction bases with no gene match: 1. From germline, CDR1 is SGHVS and CDR2 FQNEAQ. The CDR3 sequence is 15 residues long. The whole variable domain, remainder taken from reference TRBV7-8 and TRBJ2-1, is GAGVSQSPRYKVAKRGQDVALRCDPISGHVSLFWYQQALGQGPEFLTYFQNEAQLDKSGLPSDRFFAERPEGSVSTLKIQRTQQEDSAVYLCASSGTSGGVNEQFFGPGTRLTVL.

This clonotype was counted many times. V and J are TRBV6-1 and TRBJ2-3; 8 bases are a match to TRBD1. Germline CDR1 and CDR2: MNHNS and SASEGT. The CDR3 runs 14 residues. The V gene end was trimmed by 6 bases and the J gene end by 8 bases; junction bases not matched to a gene: 10. DNA of the CDR3: TGTGCCAGCAGCGACAGGGGTCAGGGGTCTACGCAGTATTTT. It is translated as CASSDRGQGSTQYF.

The J gene is TRBJ2-7, the V gene TRBV4-2; the D is unclear. There are 14 residues in the CDR3. The germline CDR1 and CDR2 sequences are LGHNA and YNFKEQ. The V end was cut by 5 bases, the J end by 2 bases, with 13 bases between. The CDR3 spells CASSFGVDAYEQYF. CDR3 sequence (DNA): TGTGCCAGCAGCTTCGGAGTAGATGCCTACGAGCAGTACTTC.

This chain connects TRBV5-1 to TRBJ2-2, with a weak D call TRBD1 (5 bases). V was clipped by 1 base and J by 1 base, with 14 bases between them. Germline CDR1 reads SGHRS; CDR2 reads YFSETQ. This CDR3 has 17 residues. The CDR3 region has the DNA TGCGCCAGCAGCTTGAGGGGCCCCACCGTGAACACCGGGGAGCTGTTTTTT. Amino acids: CASSLRGPTVNTGELFF.

This clonotype was counted many times. The chain has TRBV5-1 and TRBJ2-1; D gene ambiguous. This CDR3 region has 14 residues. Germline CDR1 is SGHRS and CDR2 is YFSETQ. With 3 bases removed from V and 0 bases from J, the gap between germline ends came to 7 bases. The DNA of the CDR3 is TGCGCCAGCAGCTACGACATCTCCTACAATGAGCAGTTCTTC. This codes for CASSYDISYNEQFF.

This clonotype is medium-sized in the sample. V is TRBV18 and J is TRBJ2-3; 9 positions agree with TRBD1. J was trimmed by 7 bases and V by 2 bases; bases with no gene match: 1. Germline loops: CDR1 KGHSH, CDR2 LQKENI. CDR3 length: 13 residues. The CDR3 DNA reads as TGTGCCAGCTCACCAGACAGGGGGAATACGCAGTATTTT. It specifies CASSPDRGNTQYF.

The sample holds many counts of this clonotype. The J gene is TRBJ1-5, the V gene TRBV2; TRBD1 is a possible D gene (6 bases). V was pared by 6 bases and J by 7 bases, with 19 bases between. Germline lookup yields CDR1 SNHLY and CDR2 FYNNEI. The CDR3 has 15 residues. The CDR3 protein is CASRSLGGGGQPQHF. The CDR3 region has the DNA TGTGCCAGCAGATCCTTGGGAGGGGGAGGCCAGCCCCAGCATTTT.

In this sample, this clonotype turned up many times. The rearrangement uses TRBV19 and TRBJ2-1; D is unresolved. V lost 9 bases to trimming and J lost 1 base, with 1 base between them. Germline V gene data show CDR1 as LNHDA and CDR2 as SQIVND (reference sequence). The CDR3 sequence is 10 residues long. This CDR3 is CARSYNEQFF. The CDR3 DNA reads TGTGCCAGATCCTACAATGAGCAGTTCTTC.

As regards this clonotype: This could be a read error, since a much larger clone is one nucleotide away. This chain links TRBV7-6 with TRBJ2-5, with a possible D match to TRBD2 (5 bases). CDR3 length: 12 residues. Germline V lookup: CDR1 SGHVS, CDR2 FNYEAQ. The CDR3 DNA follows: TGTGCCAGCAACTTAGCGCCAGAGACCCGGTACTTC. Its protein is CASNLAPETRYF.

A note on this clonotype: This CDR3 fails to terminate in the conserved phenylalanine or tryptophan, so it likely reflects a read error. Here the CDR3 reads CASSLSRYSNQPQHL. Written as DNA, the CDR3 is TGCGCCAGCAGTTTAAGCAGATATAGCAATCAGCCCCAGCATCTT. This chain uses TRBV27 with TRBJ1-5; D not certain. The length of the CDR3 is 15 residues. Per germline, CDR1 MNHEY and CDR2 SMNVEV (reference sequence).